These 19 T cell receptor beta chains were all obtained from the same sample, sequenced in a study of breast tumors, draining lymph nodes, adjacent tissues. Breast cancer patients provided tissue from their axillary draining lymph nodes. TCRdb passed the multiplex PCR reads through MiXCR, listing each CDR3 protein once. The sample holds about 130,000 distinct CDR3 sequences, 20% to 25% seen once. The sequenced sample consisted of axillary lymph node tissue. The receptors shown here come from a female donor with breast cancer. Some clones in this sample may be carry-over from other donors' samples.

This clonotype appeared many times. The CDR3 spells CASSERGQGWPQHF. As DNA, the CDR3 is TGTGCCAGCAGTGAAAGGGGACAGGGATGGCCCCAGCATTTT. V usage is TRBV2 and J usage is TRBJ1-5, with TRBD1 matching 9 bases. CDR1 and CDR2 (germline): SNHLY, FYNNEI. CDR3 length equals 14 residues. The trim removed 2 bases at V and 9 bases at J, leaving 5 bases unmatched.

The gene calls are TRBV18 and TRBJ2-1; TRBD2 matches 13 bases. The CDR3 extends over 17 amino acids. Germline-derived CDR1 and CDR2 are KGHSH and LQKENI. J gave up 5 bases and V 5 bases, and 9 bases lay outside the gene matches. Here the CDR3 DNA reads TGTGCCAGCTCAGCAACTAGCGGGAGGGCTCGGGACAATGAGCAGTTCTTC. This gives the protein CASSATSGRARDNEQFF. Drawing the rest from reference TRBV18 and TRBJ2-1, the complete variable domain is NAGVMQNPRHLVRRRGQEARLRCSPMKGHSHVYWYRQLPEEGLKFMVYLQKENIIDESGMPKERFSAEFPKEGPSILRIQQVVRGDSAAYFCASSATSGRARDNEQFFGPGTRLTVL.

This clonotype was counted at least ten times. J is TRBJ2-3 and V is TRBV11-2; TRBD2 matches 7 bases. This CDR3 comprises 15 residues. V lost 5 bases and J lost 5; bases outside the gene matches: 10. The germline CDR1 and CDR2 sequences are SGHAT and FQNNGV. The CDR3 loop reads CASSISGGSGDTQYF. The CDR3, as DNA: TGTGCCAGCAGCATTTCGGGGGGTTCAGGAGATACGCAGTATTTT.

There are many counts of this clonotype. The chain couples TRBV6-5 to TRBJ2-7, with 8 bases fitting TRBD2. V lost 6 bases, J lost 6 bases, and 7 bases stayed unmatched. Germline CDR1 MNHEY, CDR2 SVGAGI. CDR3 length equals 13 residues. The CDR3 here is CASRAGGRGEQYF. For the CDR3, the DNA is TGTGCCAGCAGGGCGGGGGGTAGGGGCGAGCAGTACTTC.

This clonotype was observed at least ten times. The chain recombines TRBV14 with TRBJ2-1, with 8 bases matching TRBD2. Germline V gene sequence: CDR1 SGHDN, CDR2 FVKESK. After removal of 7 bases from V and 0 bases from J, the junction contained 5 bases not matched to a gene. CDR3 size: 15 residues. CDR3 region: CASTRSGSSYNEQFF. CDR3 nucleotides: TGTGCCAGCACCAGGAGCGGGAGCTCCTACAATGAGCAGTTCTTC. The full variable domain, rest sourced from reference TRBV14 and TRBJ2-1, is EAGVTQFPSHSVIEKGQTVTLRCDPISGHDNLYWYRRVMGKEIKFLLHFVKESKQDESGMPNNRFLAERTGGTYSTLKVQPAELEDSGVYFCASTRSGSSYNEQFFGPGTRLTVL.

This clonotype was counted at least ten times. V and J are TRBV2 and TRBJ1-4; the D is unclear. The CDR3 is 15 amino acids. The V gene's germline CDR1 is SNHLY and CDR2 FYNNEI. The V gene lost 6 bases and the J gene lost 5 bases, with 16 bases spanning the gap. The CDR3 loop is CASSAAAGRNEKLFF. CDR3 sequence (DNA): TGTGCCAGCAGCGCCGCGGCAGGTAGAAATGAAAAACTGTTTTTT.

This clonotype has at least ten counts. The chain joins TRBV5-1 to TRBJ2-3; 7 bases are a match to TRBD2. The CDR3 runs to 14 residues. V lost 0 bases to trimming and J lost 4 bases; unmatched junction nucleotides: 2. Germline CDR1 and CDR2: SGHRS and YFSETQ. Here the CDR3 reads CASSLAAGADTQYF. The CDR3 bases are TGCGCCAGCAGCTTGGCGGCGGGGGCAGATACGCAGTATTTT.

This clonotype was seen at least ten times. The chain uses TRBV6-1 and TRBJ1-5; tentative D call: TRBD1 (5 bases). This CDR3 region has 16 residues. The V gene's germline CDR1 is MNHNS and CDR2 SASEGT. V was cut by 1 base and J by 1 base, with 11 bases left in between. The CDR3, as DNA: TGTGCCAGCAGTGAAGTGGGTTACAGGAGCAATCAGCCCCAGCATTTT. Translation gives CASSEVGYRSNQPQHF.

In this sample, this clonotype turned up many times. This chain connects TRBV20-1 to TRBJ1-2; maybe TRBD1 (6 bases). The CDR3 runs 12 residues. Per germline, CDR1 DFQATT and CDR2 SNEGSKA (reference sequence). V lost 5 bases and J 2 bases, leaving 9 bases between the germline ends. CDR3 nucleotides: TGCAGTGCTTACAGGGTCAACTATGGCTACACCTTC. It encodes CSAYRVNYGYTF.

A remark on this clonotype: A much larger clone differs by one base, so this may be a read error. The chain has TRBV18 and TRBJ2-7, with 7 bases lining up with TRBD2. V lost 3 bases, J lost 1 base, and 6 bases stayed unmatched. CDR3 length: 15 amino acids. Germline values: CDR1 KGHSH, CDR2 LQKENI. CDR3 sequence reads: CASSPSAGPSYEQYF. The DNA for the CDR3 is TGTGCCAGCTCACCTTCAGCGGGACCTTCCTACGAGCAGTACTTC. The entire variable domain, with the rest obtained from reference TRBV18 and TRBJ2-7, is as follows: NAGVMQNPRHLVRRRGQEARLRCSPMKGHSHVYWYRQLPEEGLKFMVYLQKENIIDESGMPKERFSAEFPKEGPSILRIQQVVRGDSAAYFCASSPSAGPSYEQYFGPGTRLTVT.

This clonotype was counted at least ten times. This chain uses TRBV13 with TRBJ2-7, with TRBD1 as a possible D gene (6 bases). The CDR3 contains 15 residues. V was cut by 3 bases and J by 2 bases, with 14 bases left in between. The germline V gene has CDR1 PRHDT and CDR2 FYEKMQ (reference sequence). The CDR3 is CASSLGHQGTYEQYF. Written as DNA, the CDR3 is TGTGCCAGCAGCTTGGGACACCAGGGCACCTACGAGCAGTACTTC. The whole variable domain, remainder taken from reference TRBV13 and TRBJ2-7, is AAGVIQSPRHLIKEKRETATLKCYPIPRHDTVYWYQQGPGQDPQFLISFYEKMQSDKGSIPDRFSAQQFSDYHSELNMSSLELGDSALYFCASSLGHQGTYEQYFGPGTRLTVT.

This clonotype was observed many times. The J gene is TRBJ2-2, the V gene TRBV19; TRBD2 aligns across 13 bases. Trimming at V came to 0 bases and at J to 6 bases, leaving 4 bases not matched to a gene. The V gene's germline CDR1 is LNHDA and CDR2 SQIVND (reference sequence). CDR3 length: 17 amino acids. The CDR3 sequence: CASSIDGGLAGPGELFF. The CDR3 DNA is TGTGCCAGTAGTATAGACGGGGGACTAGCGGGACCCGGGGAGCTGTTTTTT.

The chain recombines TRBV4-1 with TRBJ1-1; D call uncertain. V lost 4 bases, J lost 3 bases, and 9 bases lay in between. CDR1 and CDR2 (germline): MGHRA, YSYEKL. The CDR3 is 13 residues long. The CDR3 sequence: CASSPRWDTEAFF. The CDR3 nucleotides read TGCGCCAGCAGCCCACGTTGGGACACTGAAGCTTTCTTT.

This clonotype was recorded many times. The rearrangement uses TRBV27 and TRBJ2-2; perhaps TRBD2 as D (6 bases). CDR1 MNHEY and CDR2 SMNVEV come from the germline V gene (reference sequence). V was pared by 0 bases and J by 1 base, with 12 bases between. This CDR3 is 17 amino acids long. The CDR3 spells CASSLSGWGGNTGELFF. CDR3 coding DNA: TGTGCCAGCAGTTTATCCGGCTGGGGAGGGAACACCGGGGAGCTGTTTTTT.

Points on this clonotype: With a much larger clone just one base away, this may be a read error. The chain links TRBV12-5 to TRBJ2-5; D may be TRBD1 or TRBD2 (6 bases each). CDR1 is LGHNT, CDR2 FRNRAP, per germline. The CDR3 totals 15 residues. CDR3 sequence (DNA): TGTGTTAGTGCCACGGAGGGCGGACAGCAAGAGACCCAGTACTTC. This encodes CVSATEGGQQETQYF. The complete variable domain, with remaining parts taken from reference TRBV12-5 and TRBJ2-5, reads DARVTQTPRHKVTEMGQEVTMRCQPILGHNTVFWYRQTMMQGLELLAYFRNRAPLDDSGMPKDRFSAEMPDATLATLKIQPSEPRDSAVYFCVSATEGGQQETQYFGPGTRLLVL.

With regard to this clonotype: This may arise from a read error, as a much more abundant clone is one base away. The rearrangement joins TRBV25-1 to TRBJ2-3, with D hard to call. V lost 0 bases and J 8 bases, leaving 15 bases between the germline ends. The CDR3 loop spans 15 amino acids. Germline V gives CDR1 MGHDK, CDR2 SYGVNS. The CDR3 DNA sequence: TGTGCCAGCAGTGAATACGGAGCAGATCCAGGTACGCAGTATTTT. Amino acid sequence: CASSEYGADPGTQYF.

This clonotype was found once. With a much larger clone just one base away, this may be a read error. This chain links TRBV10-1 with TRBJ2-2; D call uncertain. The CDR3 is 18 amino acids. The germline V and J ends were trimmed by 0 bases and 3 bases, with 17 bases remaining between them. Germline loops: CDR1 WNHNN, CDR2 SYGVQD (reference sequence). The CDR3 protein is CASSESICSPTDTGELFF. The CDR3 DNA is TGCGCCAGCAGTGAGTCGATATGCAGCCCGACGGACACCGGGGAGCTGTTTTTT.

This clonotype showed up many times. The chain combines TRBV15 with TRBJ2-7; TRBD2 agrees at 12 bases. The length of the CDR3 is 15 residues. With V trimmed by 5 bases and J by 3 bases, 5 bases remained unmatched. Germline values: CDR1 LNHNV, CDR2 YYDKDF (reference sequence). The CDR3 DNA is TGTGCCACCAGCCGACTGACTAGCGGGAGCTACGAGCAGTACTTC. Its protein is CATSRLTSGSYEQYF.

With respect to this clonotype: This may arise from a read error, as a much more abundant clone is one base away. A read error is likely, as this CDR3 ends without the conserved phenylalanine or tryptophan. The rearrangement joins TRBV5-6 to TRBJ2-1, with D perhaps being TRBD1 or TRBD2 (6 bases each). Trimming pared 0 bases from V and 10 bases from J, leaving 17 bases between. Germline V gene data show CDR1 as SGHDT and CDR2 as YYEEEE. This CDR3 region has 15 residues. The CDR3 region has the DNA TGTGCCAGCAGCTTGGCCGGTCCGGAGGGGACAGAGCAGTTCCTC. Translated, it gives CASSLAGPEGTEQFL.